This T cell receptor beta chain was observed in a study of cytomegalovirus exposure and HLA in healthy donors (dated by TCRdb to the late 2010s). Background on the whole study: An earlier analysis of approximately 640 of the donors reported roughly 300 Gb of sequence data and 100 million to 140 million unique TCR beta sequences from 150 million to 200 million T cells. Typing coverage varied by locus: about 620-630 donors for A, B, C, DRB1 and DQB1; roughly 500 for DQA1; nearly 610 for DPA1; under 490 for DPB1. Because of strong linkage in the cohort, four or five DR-DQ haplotypes were treated as single units for association and clustering. Besides the first cohort of roughly 640 subjects, a separate validation cohort made up of about 120 different subjects was used. In an earlier analysis of a few hundred of the donors, high-throughput TCR beta sequencing was used to judge whether each TCR beta V gene segment behaved as functional or pseudogenic. An early release that covered several hundred HLA-typed donors contained 250 to 350 gigabases of sequencing data and tens of millions of unique TCR sequences. To predict cytomegalovirus infection status, the study brought together high-throughput TCR immunosequencing, statistical association of individual TCRs with disease status, and machine learning. The later analysis used no new phenotypic data to find candidate immune exposures, relying instead on TCR beta sequences and their occurrence across donors. HLA typing included class I and class II loci at four-digit resolution. To study patterns of TCR occurrence, a later analysis re-analyzed previously published TCR beta repertoires from 666 donors and added high-resolution HLA genotyping. On average, around 240,000 unique TCR beta nucleotide sequences were sequenced per donor among about 400 genotyped donors of the cohort, with about 19% of those sequences being non-productive. Among the roughly 390 genotyped donors, approximately 81% belonged to the genetic ancestry cluster associated with self-reported Caucasian donors. Donor age, sex, ethnicity and CMV serostatus were compiled together with the repertoire data. All discovery cohort repertoires had been generated on a single sequencing platform. In a later genetic analysis, genome-wide SNP genotypes for about 65% of the 666 donors were used, and that subset was treated as a discovery cohort. The study profiled the T cell repertoires of 500 to 800 subjects by immunosequencing and related them to cytomegalovirus serostatus. The aim of the study was to test whether cataloging public T cell receptors could identify signatures of past pathogen exposure.

The cohort comprised 710 or so healthy bone marrow donors. Cohort members were all nominally healthy when sampled, although unrecorded immune exposures were likely present. The donor was CMV seronegative and was included in the group of several hundred seronegative cohort members. Each donor provided a peripheral blood sample, and peripheral blood mononuclear cells were used for TCR beta sequencing. Genomic DNA extraction from the blood cell samples was performed with the Qiagen DNeasy Blood Extraction Kit. Its CDR3 holds 14 amino acids, cysteine through phenylalanine. The read is trimmed to its CDR3 DNA, 42 bases read in frame from base 1. The junction carries 10 bases between V and J, which are trimmed by 2 bases and 4 bases respectively. The paper's findings and limits, for the study overall: In a later genetic analysis, fewer N-insertions in productive TCRs were reported among donors in an Asian-associated ancestry cluster than the roughly 640-donor mean. In the study, some 180 TCR beta chains were listed as associated with cytomegalovirus. Correlated functional status among segregating V segments might be attributable to linkage disequilibrium, but an unknown experimental factor could not be ruled out. A further reported finding was that TCR beta sequences accurately predicted the HLA-A and HLA-B alleles for most subjects in the first cohort. In a later analysis, HLA-associated TCR beta chains showed more clonal expansion and lower generation probabilities than non-associated chains that were equally common. In an earlier analysis of fewer than 750 of the donors, most TCR beta V segments were observed in productive rearrangements about 87% or about 30% of the time, broadly matching IMGT annotations. It was suggested by the authors that the approach could potentially be generalized to other disease states and immunological phenotypes. The 87-base-pair reads could not distinguish some IMGT-functional V segments, including TRBV6-2 and TRBV6-3, so those segments were excluded. The presence/absence analyses assumed that sequencing depth was roughly uniform across donors, and that assumption may not be true. In a later analysis, most CMV-associated TCR beta chains were found to appear HLA-restricted, with HLA associations seemingly driven largely by CMV exposure. In a later analysis, some 18,000 TCR beta sequences were associated with specific HLA alleles at a false discovery rate of 0.05. In vitro tests confirmed that a few of the cytomegalovirus-associated TCR beta chains recognize cytomegalovirus antigens. In a later analysis, several top co-occurrence clusters were reported to appear linked to parvovirus B19, influenza, CMV and Epstein-Barr virus. A later genetic analysis associated a missense DCLRE1C variant with V-gene and J-gene trimming of TCR beta chains, and an independent cohort replicated the association. Because some donors lacked HLA typing at each locus, the association tests relied only on the typed subset. When HLA alleles, especially DR and DQ, strongly co-occurred, TCR associations were difficult to assign to individual alleles. Approximately 18 rarely observed V segments, including chromosome 9 orphons, were excluded from the earlier analysis of several hundred of the donors because counts were too low. According to a later analysis, TCR association rates differed among HLA loci, with DRB1 alleles showing the most associated TCRs and HLA-C alleles showing the fewest. Immune exposure information for the cohort was limited to CMV serostatus. Most TCR sequences were seen in very few donors, while some public TCRs were found in many individuals. A cluster of highly shared sequence variants was judged likely to represent a technical artifact of the sequencing pipeline. Cytomegalovirus status was reported to be diagnosed by the classifier with high specificity and sensitivity in both the original and validation cohorts. The cohort was sequenced for TCR beta chains only, and without alpha or paired-chain data the features that could be detected were limited.

On this clone itself: Its recognized antigen is unknown. No base quality values were provided; no much bigger clone lies one nucleotide off.

Libraries came from the immunoSEQ multiplex PCR assay. For the multiplex PCR, a mixture combining 60 forward primers for TCR Vbeta segments and 13 reverse primers for TCR Jbeta segments was used. The CDR3 region of rearranged TCR beta genes was amplified from genomic DNA by a multiplex PCR assay. Amplified TCR beta libraries were sequenced as 87-base-pair reads on the Illumina HiSeq System. The original pipeline was this. A later analysis tallied 75 million to 85 million unique TCR beta chains across the 610 or so repertoires, and around 12 million of those chains were shared by two or more donors. Raw reads were error-corrected and collapsed into unique sequences by a nearest-neighbor algorithm in which closely related sequences were merged to remove PCR and sequencing errors. V, D and J gene segments were assigned by aligning CDR3 sequences to IMGT reference sequences. For a sequence to be retained, at least a six-nucleotide match to both a V gene segment and a J gene segment was required. Rearrangements were classified as productive when the CDR3 lacked stop codons and remained in frame with V and J, and all other rearrangements were classified as non-productive. CDR3 was defined according to IMGT convention as the region running from the second conserved V-encoded cysteine to the conserved J-encoded phenylalanine. In an earlier analysis of more than 550 of the donors, sequences lacking an unambiguous match to a single V gene segment were excluded. An earlier analysis of fewer than 650 of the donors classified V segments as functional when productive rearrangements were above 56.7% and as segregating when the standard deviation between donors was above 5%. A statistical classification framework was built for diagnosing cytomegalovirus status from the catalog of TCR beta chain sequences. A later analysis assigned V and J genes by comparing TCR nucleotide sequences with IMGT/GENE-DB human TR gene sequences. Using the TCRdist pipeline, a later analysis assigned CDR3 sequences along with most-parsimonious VDJ recombination scenarios. In a later analysis, each TCR beta chain was defined by its CDR3 amino acid sequence together with its V-gene family, and reads lacking a unique V-gene family were excluded. As a way to deal with suspected cross-contamination and a sequencing artifact, a later analysis dropped 592 nucleotide sequences that were highly shared and had low generation probability. A later analysis calculated a clonal expansion index for each public chain from normalized within-repertoire ranks of inferred template counts. In a later analysis, generation probabilities were computed using a VDJ recombination model fitted to out-of-frame rearrangements, and the results were checked against IGoR. A later analysis scored TCR-TCR, TCR-HLA and TCR-CMV co-occurrence with hypergeometric tests, applying a repertoire-size bias correction to TCR pairs. A later analysis estimated false discovery rates by permuting HLA or CMV assignments 20 times. In a later analysis, co-occurring TCRs were grouped with DBSCAN, and TCRdist sequence similarity was added when clustering was performed within HLA-allele-positive subsets. Repertoires with fewer than 30,000 or more than 120,000 public chains, plus five repertoires with anomalous nucleotide sharing, were excluded from co-occurrence clustering. In TCRdb, the immuneACCESS table is reduced to in-frame sequences with V and J assigned. These tables do not hold every clone; where another copy was compared, an unresolved V gene accounts for under half, and the others remain unexplained. V and J calls and clone size are copied from that table; D and trimming were computed from the DNA. The sample table shows 75,000 to 90,000 clones, and around 77% are seen once. In total, the top ten clones hold over 3% of the sample.

Sequencing was carried out using PBMCs. The V and J segments used are TRBV5-3 and TRBJ1-5, with the D gene too uncertain to name. TRBV5-3 carries the ORF label, with uncertain function. The TCR sequence derives from a man aged 50 to 60 in good health and CMV-seronegative. DNA sequence: TGTGCCAGAAGCTTTGCGGCGGGGAATCAGCCCCAGCATTTT. Translation gives CARSFAAGNQPQHF.